Listed here are 30 T cell receptor beta chains from one sample, sequenced in a study of blood T cell repertoires in COVID-19. The data were produced by immunoSEQ multiplex PCR, yet TCRdb's version contains in-frame clones alone and is incomplete. The sample lists 180,000 or so clones, roughly 80% occurring once. The sequenced material came from PBMCs or T cells enriched from blood (not recorded which). The source is a middle-aged man who had recovered from COVID-19.

This rearrangement joins TRBV11-2 to TRBJ2-7; 7 bases line up with TRBD2. There are 17 residues in the CDR3. CDR1 and CDR2 from the germline V gene are SGHAT and FQNNGV. After removal of 4 bases from V and 2 bases from J, the junction contained 14 bases not matched to a gene. CDR3 protein: CASSYSAVGGIPYEQYF. The CDR3 nucleotides read TGTGCCAGCAGCTATTCAGCCGTCGGGGGGATCCCCTACGAGCAGTACTTC.

The genes are TRBV28 and TRBJ1-6; D is undetermined. V was trimmed by 3 bases and J by 8 bases, leaving 17 bases between them. Germline V CDR1 and CDR2: MDHEN, SYDVKM. The CDR3 has 16 amino acids. This CDR3 reads CASSFLQTPADSPLHF. For the CDR3, the DNA is TGTGCCAGCAGTTTCCTACAAACACCGGCGGATTCACCCCTCCACTTT.

The chain employs TRBV6-5 and TRBJ2-5; TRBD1 matches 10 bases. In germline, CDR1 is MNHEY, CDR2 SVGAGI. The V gene end was trimmed by 7 bases and the J gene end by 4 bases; junction bases not matched to a gene: 6. CDR3 length: 14 residues. CDR3 DNA: TGTGCCAGCAAACGGACAGGGGGTCGAGAGACCCAGTACTTC. It yields the protein CASKRTGGRETQYF.

The V and J genes are TRBV5-8 and TRBJ2-3; 8 bases line up with TRBD1. The germline V gene has CDR1 SGHTS and CDR2 YDEGEE. V lost 1 base, J lost 6 bases, and 19 bases stayed unmatched. This CDR3 is built from 19 residues. CDR3 sequence (DNA): TGTGCCAGCAGCTTGTTGGGGGGAGGACAGGGACGGATGGCGGATACGCAGTATTTT. Encoded protein: CASSLLGGGQGRMADTQYF.

This clone turned up a few times. The rearrangement links TRBV19 to TRBJ1-2; the match to TRBD1 covers 8 bases. The J segment lost 8 bases and the V segment lost 4 bases, leaving 6 bases of the junction unmatched. The CDR3 covers 13 residues. Germline assignment: CDR1 LNHDA and CDR2 SQIVND (reference sequence). CDR3 DNA: TGTGCCAGTAGTACCCGCGGACAGGGCGGCTACACCTTC. Protein sequence: CASSTRGQGGYTF.

V is TRBV5-1 and J is TRBJ2-2; 9 bases map to TRBD2. Germline V gives CDR1 SGHRS, CDR2 YFSETQ. The CDR3 has 16 residues. After removal of 3 bases from V and 4 bases from J, the junction contained 7 bases not matched to a gene. Written as DNA, the CDR3 is TGCGCCAGCAGCTGGGATAGCGGGGGCGGCACCGGGGAGCTGTTTTTT. It specifies CASSWDSGGGTGELFF.

The chain has TRBV6-5 and TRBJ2-2; D is undetermined. This CDR3 region has 13 residues. The V gene lost 3 bases and the J gene lost 5 bases, with 7 bases spanning the gap. Germline V gene data show CDR1 as MNHEY and CDR2 as SVGAGI. The CDR3 is CASSYLVTGELFF. In nucleotides, the CDR3 is TGTGCCAGCAGTTATCTTGTAACCGGGGAGCTGTTTTTT.

The CDR3 nucleotides read TGCGCCAGCAGTCCCAGCGTGCAAGAGACCCAGTACTTC. As protein: CASSPSVQETQYF. V and J are TRBV4-1 and TRBJ2-5; D unresolved. The germline V gene encodes CDR1 MGHRA and CDR2 YSYEKL. Trimming pared 6 bases from V and 2 bases from J, leaving 10 bases between. CDR3 size: 13 residues.

The chain carries TRBV5-6 and TRBJ1-6; 8 positions agree with TRBD1. The J segment lost 9 bases and the V segment lost 5 bases, leaving 4 bases of the junction unmatched. CDR3 length: 13 residues. The germline gives CDR1 SGHDT, CDR2 YYEEEE. This chain's CDR3 is CASRAGGLSPLHF. The DNA of the CDR3 is TGTGCCAGCAGAGCAGGGGGCCTTTCACCCCTCCACTTT.

In its sample, this clone was seen a few times. The chain employs TRBV5-8 and TRBJ2-1; 9 nucleotides line up with TRBD2. J gave up 9 bases and V 1 base, and 8 bases lay outside the gene matches. The germline gives CDR1 SGHTS, CDR2 YDEGEE. The CDR3 is made up of 15 amino acids. CDR3 protein: CASSLISGSAGEQFF. CDR3 DNA: TGTGCCAGCAGCTTGATTAGCGGGAGCGCGGGTGAGCAGTTCTTC.

The rearrangement uses TRBV28 and TRBJ1-5; D is perhaps TRBD1 (6 bases). Germline CDR1 is MDHEN and CDR2 is SYDVKM. The V gene lost 8 bases and the J gene lost 6 bases, with 20 bases spanning the gap. The CDR3 sequence is 15 residues long. The CDR3 nucleotides are TGTGCCAGCCGAACCTCCAGGGGCTGGGGTCAGCCCCAGCATTTT. It specifies CASRTSRGWGQPQHF.

V gene TRBV3-1 (or the pseudogene TRBV3-2) combines with J gene TRBJ1-1, with D hard to call. This CDR3 has 13 amino acids. Germline assignment: CDR1 LGHDT and CDR2 YNNKEL (reference sequence). V gave up 0 bases and J gave up 8 bases, with 10 bases separating them. The CDR3: CASSQDIEREAFF. The CDR3 nucleotides are TGTGCCAGCAGCCAAGATATCGAGAGAGAAGCTTTCTTT.

CDR3 nucleotides: TGTGCCAGTAGCCCCAGAATCGGCACAGATACGCAGTATTTT. Its translation is CASSPRIGTDTQYF. The chain couples TRBV19 to TRBJ2-3; unclear D gene. Trimming pared 6 bases from V and 1 base from J, leaving 11 bases between. The germline V gene has CDR1 LNHDA and CDR2 SQIVND (reference sequence). The CDR3 has 14 amino acids.

The rearrangement links TRBV3-1 (or the pseudogene TRBV3-2) to TRBJ1-4; TRBD1 matches 10 bases. The CDR3 is made up of 14 amino acids. Trimming cost V 5 bases and J 10 bases; bases outside gene matches: 7. CDR1 and CDR2 from the germline V gene are LGHDT and YNNKEL (reference sequence). CDR3 sequence reads: CASSSRDRGTKLFF. The CDR3 bases are TGTGCCAGCAGCTCCCGGGACAGGGGAACAAAACTGTTTTTT.

This chain links TRBV5-4 with TRBJ1-1; the D gene is possibly TRBD1 (5 bases). This CDR3 spans 16 amino acids. Germline lookup yields CDR1 SGHNT and CDR2 YYREEE (reference sequence). Trimming removed 0 bases from V and 0 bases from J, with 12 bases in between. The CDR3 DNA reads TGTGCCAGCAGCTTGGCGGGGGGTTCGATGAACACTGAAGCTTTCTTT. It encodes CASSLAGGSMNTEAFF.

V gene TRBV19 combines with J gene TRBJ1-1; a possible D gene is TRBD1 (5 bases). V shed 8 bases and J shed 5 bases, with 18 bases lying between them. Germline V gene lookup returns CDR1 LNHDA and CDR2 SQIVND (reference sequence). The CDR3 has 14 residues. The CDR3, as DNA: TGTGCCAGTCTCGTCGGAAGGGGAGGGACTGAAGCTTTCTTT. Its protein product is CASLVGRGGTEAFF.

The chain carries TRBV25-1 and TRBJ1-2; a possible D gene is TRBD1 (6 bases). Trimming removed 4 bases from V and 4 bases from J, with 10 bases in between. There are 13 residues in the CDR3. From germline, CDR1 is MGHDK and CDR2 SYGVNS. The CDR3 region is CASSAGHLYGYTF. Here the CDR3 DNA reads TGTGCCAGCAGTGCGGGACACCTCTATGGCTACACCTTC.

The chain joins TRBV13 to TRBJ2-5; maybe TRBD2 (6 bases). CDR3 length equals 16 residues. V lost 3 bases to trimming and J lost 5 bases, with 19 bases between them. The germline CDR1 and CDR2 sequences are PRHDT and FYEKMQ (reference sequence). CDR3 sequence: CASSFLLQGGAETQYF. CDR3 coding DNA: TGTGCCAGCAGCTTCTTACTCCAGGGAGGCGCGGAGACCCAGTACTTC.

This clone was detected only a few times. The rearrangement links TRBV7-3 to TRBJ1-1, with a weak D call TRBD1 (5 bases). Trimming removed 0 bases from V and 4 bases from J, with 12 bases in between. Germline V gene data show CDR1 as SGHTA and CDR2 as FQGTGA. This CDR3 comprises 15 residues. CDR3 loop: CASSLTGASGTEAFF. Written as DNA, the CDR3 is TGTGCCAGCAGCTTAACTGGGGCCTCGGGCACTGAAGCTTTCTTT.

The chain recombines TRBV10-3 with TRBJ2-1, with 11 positions matching TRBD2. This CDR3 region has 16 residues. V lost 8 bases, J lost 10 bases, and 16 bases stayed unmatched. The germline V gene encodes CDR1 ENHRY and CDR2 SYGVKD. The CDR3 region is CAIANAGLAAIAEQFF. The CDR3 DNA follows: TGTGCCATCGCGAACGCGGGACTAGCGGCCATTGCCGAGCAGTTCTTC.

The chain couples TRBV7-2 to TRBJ2-1; tentative D call: TRBD1 (5 bases). Trimming stripped 3 bases from V and 9 bases from J, with 9 bases between. Per germline, CDR1 SGHTA and CDR2 FQGNSA. This CDR3 region has 12 residues. The chain's CDR3 is CASSFGALEQFF. CDR3 bases: TGTGCCAGCAGCTTTGGGGCCCTTGAGCAGTTCTTC.

The rearrangement uses TRBV28 and TRBJ1-5, with D possibly TRBD1 on 6 matching bases. The CDR3 totals 14 residues. The V gene lost 6 bases and the J gene lost 3 bases, with 12 bases spanning the gap. Per the germline V gene, CDR1 is MDHEN and CDR2 is SYDVKM. The CDR3 DNA reads as TGTGCCAGCAGGGGATGGGACAACAATCAGCCCCAGCATTTT. It specifies CASRGWDNNQPQHF.

This rearrangement joins TRBV14 to TRBJ2-6, with TRBD1 matching over 8 bases. Germline trimming cut 4 bases from V and 2 bases from J; bases unmatched to any gene: 10. Germline CDR1 SGHDN, CDR2 FVKESK. The CDR3 consists of 18 residues. The CDR3 loop is CASSPRPGQGAGANVLTF. The CDR3 bases are TGTGCCAGCAGCCCACGGCCCGGACAGGGAGCTGGGGCCAACGTCCTGACTTTC. Looking up the rest from reference TRBV14 and TRBJ2-6 gives the full variable domain: EAGVTQFPSHSVIEKGQTVTLRCDPISGHDNLYWYRRVMGKEIKFLLHFVKESKQDESGMPNNRFLAERTGGTYSTLKVQPAELEDSGVYFCASSPRPGQGAGANVLTFGAGSRLTVL.

V usage is TRBV19 and J usage is TRBJ2-7, with 9 bases lining up with TRBD2. Germline CDR1 reads LNHDA; CDR2 reads SQIVND (reference sequence). The CDR3 totals 15 residues. V was clipped by 10 bases and J by 1 base; unmatched bases: 11. The chain's CDR3 is CATQPRGLASYEQYF. The CDR3, as DNA: TGTGCCACTCAACCCAGGGGACTAGCTTCCTACGAGCAGTACTTC.

This chain uses TRBV18 with TRBJ1-5; the D gene is possibly TRBD1 (5 bases). The V gene lost 4 bases and the J gene lost 0 bases, with 10 bases spanning the gap. The CDR3 is 15 residues long. CDR1 is KGHSH and CDR2 is LQKENI in the germline V gene. The CDR3 nucleotides read TGTGCCAGCTCACAGGGGAGGGATAGCAATCAGCCCCAGCATTTT. Protein sequence: CASSQGRDSNQPQHF.

The chain has TRBV10-1 and TRBJ2-7, with 7 bases that match TRBD2. The CDR3 consists of 13 residues. Germline V gives CDR1 WNHNN, CDR2 SYGVQD (reference sequence). The V segment lost 3 bases and the J segment 4 bases; nucleotides outside the gene matches: 3. CDR3 nucleotides: TGCGCCAGCAGTGAAGGGACTACATACGAGCAGTACTTC. It encodes CASSEGTTYEQYF.

The chain employs TRBV7-2 and TRBJ1-5; 9 positions match TRBD1. CDR1 is SGHTA, CDR2 FQGNSA, per germline. The CDR3 is made up of 16 amino acids. Trimming cost V 3 bases and J 6 bases; bases outside gene matches: 9. CDR3 DNA sequence: TGTGCCAGCAGCTTCGCGCCGACAGGGGGGTCTCAGCCCCAGCATTTT. It is translated as CASSFAPTGGSQPQHF. Full variable domain (rest looked up from reference TRBV7-2 and TRBJ1-5): GAGVSQSPSNKVTEKGKDVELRCDPISGHTALYWYRQSLGQGLEFLIYFQGNSAPDKSGLPSDRFSAERTGGSVSTLTIQRTQQEDSAVYLCASSFAPTGGSQPQHFGDGTRLSIL.

The genes are TRBV19 and TRBJ1-5; D gene ambiguous. Germline CDR1 LNHDA, CDR2 SQIVND (reference sequence). V gave up 5 bases and J gave up 0 bases, with 11 bases separating them. The CDR3 is 15 amino acids. The CDR3 region has the DNA TGTGCCAGTAGTCCTGACATACCTAGCAATCAGCCCCAGCATTTT. This sequence encodes CASSPDIPSNQPQHF.

This sequence joins TRBV29-1 and TRBJ2-2, with D possibly TRBD1 on 6 matching bases. Per the germline V gene, CDR1 is SQVTM and CDR2 is ANQGSEA. V was clipped by 3 bases and J by 6 bases, with 11 bases between them. This CDR3 spans 13 amino acids. CDR3 DNA sequence: TGCAGCGTTGAGGGTGAGGGGGCCGGGGAGCTGTTTTTT. This gives the protein CSVEGEGAGELFF.

The chain recombines TRBV7-3 with TRBJ2-1; TRBD1 agrees at 10 bases. The CDR3 has 15 residues. The germline gives CDR1 SGHTA, CDR2 FQGTGA. The ends lost 5 bases at V and 4 bases at J; junction bases unmatched: 5. Written as DNA, the CDR3 is TGTGCCAGCAGCCCGACAGGGGGCGGTTACAATGAGCAGTTCTTC. This translates into CASSPTGGGYNEQFF.